These 18 T cell receptor beta chains came from one sample sequenced in a study of T-cell reconstitution after alpha-beta-depleted transplantation in children. This sample's TCRbeta library carried unique molecular identifier barcodes. TCRdb re-derived calls from the PCR reads in MiXCR, one entry per CDR3 protein. The data show a few hundred thousand distinct CDR3 sequences, about a fifth seen once. Material: PBMCs from the stem cell graft donor, obtained from the stem cell graft. Every receptor here comes from a human donor who donated a stem cell graft to a child with acute myeloid leukemia.

The rearrangement links TRBV15 to TRBJ1-1; a weak D match, TRBD1 (6 bases). CDR3 length equals 14 residues. The V gene lost 5 bases and the J gene lost 0 bases, with 10 bases spanning the gap. Germline V CDR1 and CDR2: LNHNV, YYDKDF (reference sequence). Written as DNA, the CDR3 is TGTGCCACCAGCCGAAGGGGGGTGAACACTGAAGCTTTCTTT. This encodes CATSRRGVNTEAFF.

This chain links TRBV5-6 with TRBJ2-1; 8 bases align to TRBD2. This CDR3 has 17 amino acids. CDR1 and CDR2 (germline): SGHDT, YYEEEE. V gave up 0 bases and J gave up 0 bases; unmatched junction bases: 5. The CDR3 region is CASSLVLAGYSYNEQFF. The DNA for the CDR3 is TGTGCCAGCAGCTTGGTTCTAGCGGGCTACTCCTACAATGAGCAGTTCTTC. The full variable domain, in which reference TRBV5-6 and TRBJ2-1 provide the parts outside the CDR3, is DAGVTQSPTHLIKTRGQQVTLRCSPKSGHDTVSWYQQALGQGPQFIFQYYEEEERQRGNFPDRFSGHQFPNYSSELNVNALLLGDSALYLCASSLVLAGYSYNEQFFGPGTRLTVL.

This clonotype was observed many times. J is TRBJ1-2 and V is TRBV29-1, with 9 bases identical to TRBD1. This CDR3 contains 13 residues. Germline V gene data show CDR1 as SQVTM and CDR2 as ANQGSEA. After removal of 5 bases from V and 2 bases from J, the junction contained 3 bases not matched to a gene. DNA for the CDR3: TGCAGCGTTCCGGGACAGGGAAACTATGGCTACACCTTC. Residues: CSVPGQGNYGYTF.

This chain joins TRBV4-3 and TRBJ2-1; weak D call: TRBD2 (5 bases). Germline CDR1 and CDR2: LGHNA and YSLEER. Trimming stripped 1 base from V and 10 bases from J, with 11 bases between. The CDR3 covers 13 residues. The CDR3 is CASSQGYSDEQFF. CDR3 DNA: TGCGCCAGCAGCCAAGGTTATAGCGACGAGCAGTTCTTC.

The V and J genes are TRBV9 and TRBJ2-3, with no clear D. CDR1 is SGDLS, CDR2 YYNGEE, per germline. The CDR3 sequence is 12 residues long. Trimming removed 0 bases at V and 2 bases at J, with 1 base between. CDR3 loop: CASSVDTDTQYF. CDR3 nucleotide sequence: TGTGCCAGCAGCGTAGACACAGATACGCAGTATTTT.

This clonotype was seen many times. The chain employs TRBV20-1 and TRBJ2-4; perhaps TRBD2 as D (5 bases). The ends were cut back, 4 bases at V and 0 bases at J, with 10 bases in the middle. The CDR3 is 14 amino acids. Germline values: CDR1 DFQATT, CDR2 SNEGSKA (reference sequence). The CDR3 loop is CSATTGLAKNIQYF. The DNA for the CDR3 is TGCAGTGCTACGACGGGATTAGCCAAAAACATTCAGTACTTC.

V and J are TRBV7-6 and TRBJ2-1, with D perhaps TRBD1 or TRBD2 (5 bases each). The CDR3 consists of 16 residues. Germline loops: CDR1 SGHVS, CDR2 FNYEAQ. V shed 3 bases and J shed 6 bases, with 18 bases lying between them. CDR3 sequence (DNA): TGTGCCAGCAGCTTTGGGGAAGGGGACCCCGGCAATGAGCAGTTCTTC. Its protein product is CASSFGEGDPGNEQFF.

V and J are TRBV12-3 or TRBV12-4 and TRBJ2-3, with no clear D. CDR3 length: 17 residues. With 0 bases removed from V and 5 bases from J, the gap between germline ends came to 18 bases. This CDR3 reads CASSLALSDATRDTQYF. The DNA for the CDR3 is TGTGCCAGCAGTTTAGCGCTGTCGGACGCAACCAGAGATACGCAGTATTTT.

In this sample, this clonotype turned up a few times. V and J are TRBV19 and TRBJ2-7; 11 positions agree with TRBD2. The CDR3 has 15 residues. Germline V gene lookup returns CDR1 LNHDA and CDR2 SQIVND (reference sequence). The V segment lost 3 bases and the J segment 2 bases; nucleotides outside the gene matches: 3. The CDR3: CASSMGSGRAYEQYF. In DNA form, the CDR3 reads TGTGCCAGTAGTATGGGTAGCGGGAGGGCCTACGAGCAGTACTTC.

The chain carries TRBV9 and TRBJ2-1; TRBD2 might be the D (6 bases). Germline assignment: CDR1 SGDLS and CDR2 YYNGEE. Trimming pared 0 bases from V and 5 bases from J, leaving 12 bases between. The CDR3 has 15 residues. Here the CDR3 reads CASSVDSGPNNEQFF. Written as DNA, the CDR3 is TGTGCCAGCAGCGTAGACAGCGGGCCAAACAATGAGCAGTTCTTC.

This clonotype was recorded many times. V gene TRBV20-1 combines with J gene TRBJ2-1; D is perhaps TRBD1 (5 bases). This CDR3 region has 13 residues. CDR1 and CDR2 from the germline V gene are DFQATT and SNEGSKA (reference sequence). Trimming stripped 4 bases from V and 6 bases from J, with 13 bases between. The CDR3 DNA follows: TGCAGTGCTAAGGTGACAGCTTTCAATGAGCAGTTCTTC. Its protein product is CSAKVTAFNEQFF.

V and J are TRBV28 and TRBJ2-7; D may be TRBD1 (5 bases). The germline V gene has CDR1 MDHEN and CDR2 SYDVKM. The CDR3 consists of 14 residues. The V and J ends lost 1 base and 1 base respectively, with 8 bases between them. CDR3 residues: CASSLYAGSYEQYF. The CDR3 coding sequence is TGTGCCAGCAGTTTATATGCAGGGTCCTACGAGCAGTACTTC.

This clonotype occurred a few times. The chain carries TRBV7-6 and TRBJ1-4; D is perhaps TRBD1 (6 bases). The CDR3 runs 16 residues. Trimming stripped 5 bases from V and 5 bases from J, with 18 bases between. Germline-derived CDR1 and CDR2 are SGHVS and FNYEAQ. DNA for the CDR3: TGTGCCAGCAGCACCACGGCGGGACACTTAAATGAAAAACTGTTTTTT. Translation gives CASSTTAGHLNEKLFF. The full variable domain, its missing parts supplied by reference TRBV7-6 and TRBJ1-4, is GAGVSQSPRYKVTKRGQDVALRCDPISGHVSLYWYRQALGQGPEFLTYFNYEAQQDKSGLPNDRFSAERPEGSISTLTIQRTEQRDSAMYRCASSTTAGHLNEKLFFGSGTQLSVL.

Only a few counts were recorded for this clonotype. The chain recombines TRBV7-2 with TRBJ2-7; 9 bases are shared with TRBD2. CDR3 length equals 14 residues. Per germline, CDR1 SGHTA and CDR2 FQGNSA. Trimming took 1 base from V and 2 from J; bases not matched to a gene: 0. CDR3 residues: CASSLVAGAYEQYF. The DNA of the CDR3 is TGTGCCAGCAGCTTAGTAGCGGGAGCCTACGAGCAGTACTTC.

This chain uses TRBV7-9 with TRBJ2-7, with TRBD2 as a possible D gene (5 bases). CDR3 length: 13 amino acids. With 4 bases removed from V and 3 bases from J, the gap between germline ends came to 10 bases. Germline CDR1 SEHNR, CDR2 FQNEAQ (reference sequence). CDR3 loop: CASSSGIVYEQYF. The CDR3 DNA is TGTGCCAGCAGCTCCGGGATTGTCTACGAGCAGTACTTC.

The chain carries TRBV12-3 or TRBV12-4 and TRBJ2-2; tentatively, D is TRBD1 (6 bases). The V and J ends lost 3 bases and 3 bases respectively, with 17 bases between them. The CDR3 loop spans 17 amino acids. The CDR3 coding sequence is TGTGCCAGCAGTTTTGGGGCCCACAGGGAATACACCGGGGAGCTGTTTTTT. It is translated as CASSFGAHREYTGELFF.

The genes are TRBV5-1 and TRBJ2-3; D might be TRBD2 (6 bases). Germline V gene lookup returns CDR1 SGHRS and CDR2 YFSETQ. The CDR3 has 14 residues. V lost 5 bases and J 4 bases, leaving 14 bases between the germline ends. In DNA form, the CDR3 reads TGCGCCAGCAGATGGGTCGGGGGAGCAGATACGCAGTATTTT. Translated: CASRWVGGADTQYF. The whole variable domain, remainder taken from reference TRBV5-1 and TRBJ2-3, is KAGVTQTPRYLIKTRGQQVTLSCSPISGHRSVSWYQQTPGQGLQFLFEYFSETQRNKGNFPGRFSGRQFSNSRSEMNVSTLELGDSALYLCASRWVGGADTQYFGPGTRLTVL.

This chain links TRBV20-1 with TRBJ2-3; TRBD2 agrees at 12 bases. This CDR3 has 18 residues. Germline loops: CDR1 DFQATT, CDR2 SNEGSKA (reference sequence). The V segment lost 0 bases and the J segment 12 bases; nucleotides outside the gene matches: 19. The CDR3 nucleotides are TGCAGTGCTAGAGATATGGCTAGCGGGAGGGCGGGGTCCCCCCCACAGTATTTT. This encodes CSARDMASGRAGSPPQYF.